Listed here are 11 T cell receptor beta chains from one sample, sequenced in a study of regulatory T cells in long-lasting Graves disease. Specified time point: newly diagnosed GD, antithyroid drugs for less than 3 months. Preparation of the TCR library used RNA extracted from PBMCs. To make TCR beta libraries, researchers used iRepertoire HTBI primers and Arm-PCR of CDR3 regions. TCRdb re-analysed the multiplex PCR reads in MiXCR, keeping a single row per CDR3 protein. Of 530,000 or so distinct CDR3 sequences detected, 15% to 20% appear once; the ten largest clones hold approximately 12%. Another study also made use of these data, one on T cells in Graves' hyperthyroidism and ophthalmopathy.

The sequences come from peripheral blood mononuclear cells (PBMCs), collected at new diagnosis, from a patient treated with antithyroid drugs. Receptor source: a young man with Graves disease.

This clonotype was found many times. The chain couples TRBV7-8 to TRBJ2-4; 7 bases align to TRBD2. Trimming removed 0 bases from V and 5 bases from J; junction bases left unmatched: 4. There are 15 residues in the CDR3. Germline-derived CDR1 and CDR2 are SGHVS and FQNEAQ. The CDR3 DNA sequence: TGTGCCAGCAGCTTAGCGGCCCGGGGGGAAAACATTCAGTACTTC. Amino acid sequence: CASSLAARGENIQYF.

This chain uses TRBV6-2 or TRBV6-3 with TRBJ2-2; D is perhaps TRBD2 (6 bases). Germline V gene sequence: CDR1 MNHEY, CDR2 SVGEGT. The V and J ends lost 3 bases and 7 bases respectively, with 12 bases between them. This CDR3 spans 14 amino acids. The CDR3 sequence is CASSYTSLNGELFF. The CDR3 region has the DNA TGTGCCAGCAGTTATACTAGCTTAAACGGGGAGCTGTTTTTT.

This chain uses TRBV9 with TRBJ2-1; D gene unclear. CDR1 is SGDLS and CDR2 is YYNGEE in the germline V gene. V dropped 4 bases and J dropped 14 bases, with 19 bases sitting between them. CDR3 size: 13 residues. DNA for the CDR3: TGTGCCAGCAGCCAGTCAAGCGACTTCCAGAAGTTCTTC. Its translation is CASSQSSDFQKFF.

This rearrangement joins TRBV19 to TRBJ1-1; D might be TRBD1 (6 bases). The CDR3 sequence is 16 residues long. Per germline, CDR1 LNHDA and CDR2 SQIVND (reference sequence). Trimming removed 4 bases at V and 0 bases at J, with 15 bases between. The CDR3 is CASSRGPGLMNTEAFF. The CDR3 coding sequence is TGTGCCAGTAGTAGGGGGCCCGGATTGATGAACACTGAAGCTTTCTTT.

This rearrangement joins TRBV20-1 to TRBJ2-7, with D unresolved. This CDR3 is 12 amino acids long. From germline, CDR1 is DFQATT and CDR2 SNEGSKA (reference sequence). V gave up 5 bases and J gave up 3 bases, with 11 bases separating them. The CDR3 protein is CSAAKDHYEQYF. In nucleotides, the CDR3 is TGCAGTGCTGCGAAGGATCACTACGAGCAGTACTTC.

The J gene is TRBJ2-5, the V gene TRBV7-9; D is unresolved. The ends were cut back, 3 bases at V and 4 bases at J, with 18 bases in the middle. Germline V gene sequence: CDR1 SEHNR, CDR2 FQNEAQ (reference sequence). This CDR3 comprises 16 residues. The CDR3 loop is CASSFGEVYGGETQYF. DNA for the CDR3: TGTGCCAGCAGCTTCGGTGAAGTGTATGGCGGAGAGACCCAGTACTTC. The whole variable domain, filled in from reference TRBV7-9 and TRBJ2-5, reads DTGVSQNPRHKITKRGQNVTFRCDPISEHNRLYWYRQTLGQGPEFLTYFQNEAQLEKSRLLSDRFSAERPKGSFSTLEIQRTEQGDSAMYLCASSFGEVYGGETQYFGPGTRLLVL.

This clonotype was found many times. For the CDR3, the DNA is TGTGCCTGGGCTGGGCTGGCGAATGAAAAACTGTTTTTT. It encodes CAWAGLANEKLFF. The V and J genes are TRBV30 and TRBJ1-4; D is unclear. The length of the CDR3 is 13 residues. Trimming cost V 5 bases and J 5 bases, with 12 bases left between them. Germline V gene lookup returns CDR1 GTSNPN and CDR2 SVGIG (reference sequence). Based on the CDR3 plus reference TRBV30 and TRBJ1-4, the full variable domain is SQTIHQWPATLVQPVGSPLSLECTVEGTSNPNLYWYRQAAGRGLQLLFYSVGIGQISSEVPQNLSASRPQDRQFILSSKKLLLSDSGFYLCAWAGLANEKLFFGSGTQLSVL.

The table lists this clonotype with many counts. The V gene is TRBV18, the J gene TRBJ2-1; D is undetermined. The CDR3 loop spans 13 amino acids. Germline loops: CDR1 KGHSH, CDR2 LQKENI. Trimming pared 3 bases from V and 6 bases from J, leaving 9 bases between. CDR3 amino acids: CASSPEGFNEQFF. CDR3 in DNA: TGTGCCAGCTCACCGGAAGGGTTCAATGAGCAGTTCTTC.

This clonotype was picked up a small number of times. The chain uses TRBV9 and TRBJ2-1; D remains ambiguous. Germline CDR1 is SGDLS and CDR2 is YYNGEE. The germline V and J ends were trimmed by 10 bases and 0 bases, with 8 bases remaining between them. This CDR3 has 12 amino acids. The CDR3 DNA sequence: TGTGCCGGCCCGAGCTCCTACAATGAGCAGTTCTTC. Amino acids: CAGPSSYNEQFF.

In this sample, this clonotype turned up many times. CDR3: CASTNREVMNTEAFF. CDR3 DNA sequence: TGTGCCAGTACCAACAGGGAGGTGATGAACACTGAAGCTTTCTTT. The rearrangement links TRBV19 to TRBJ1-1; D is possibly TRBD1 (6 bases). V was trimmed by 7 bases and J by 0 bases, leaving 15 bases between them. Germline V gene data show CDR1 as LNHDA and CDR2 as SQIVND (reference sequence). The CDR3 has 15 amino acids.

V and J are TRBV20-1 and TRBJ2-1; D remains unclear. The CDR3 loop spans 14 amino acids. Germline CDR1 DFQATT, CDR2 SNEGSKA (reference sequence). V gave up 0 bases and J gave up 4 bases, with 10 bases separating them. The CDR3 region has the DNA TGCAGTGCTAGAGATCCAGCCAGATACAATGAGCAGTTCTTC. Translation gives CSARDPARYNEQFF.